This TCR beta chain is drawn from a study of blood T cell repertoires in COVID-19. Whole-study context: Researchers got acute and convalescent COVID-19 samples from the United States, Italy and Spain.

Those enrolled in Seattle joined during active infection and were followed longitudinally afterward. The CDR3 extends over 16 amino acids. V lost 3 bases and J lost 3; bases outside the gene matches: 6. Germline CDR1 is SGHRS and CDR2 is YFSETQ. Authors' data handling: For nucleated cells, counts were estimated from reference gene primer amplification. Assay used: immunoSEQ multiplex PCR; TCRdb lists only in-frame clones, some missing. The DNA gave D and trimming, while V, J and clone size come from that table. The data show some 400,000 clones, around 87% seen once. This chain uses TRBV5-1 with TRBJ2-2, with 9 bases aligning to TRBD1. The clonotype originates from a woman in her sixties with COVID-19, enrolled during active disease. Sample: peripheral blood. The chain's CDR3 is CASSSRTGVDTGELFF. The DNA of the CDR3 is TGCGCCAGCAGCTCTAGGACAGGGGTCGACACCGGGGAGCTGTTTTTT.